This T cell receptor (beta chain) was identified during a study of blood T cell repertoires in COVID-19 (dated by TCRdb to the early 2020s). General notes on the study: Samples from collaborators originated in the United States, Italy and Spain and spanned both the acute and convalescent phases of COVID-19. The prospective study material was composed of cDNA or gDNA derived from T cells, B-cell-depleted T cells, or PBMCs. The dataset comprised deeply sampled blood TCRbeta repertoires from subjects exposed to, actively infected with, or recovered from COVID-19. The repertoires were released in a freely available public database intended as a resource for research on the immune response to SARS-CoV-2. The samples were drawn from the first 160 participants of the ongoing ImmuneRACE study and from roughly 1,300 subjects provided by 6 global collaborators. The sample metadata nearly always contained a de-identified subject ID, COVID-19 status, age in years and sex. Where available, HLA class I and class II types were obtained from metadata supplied by the sample provider rather than from assay-based typing. On the study overall, not on this receptor specifically: Clinical and demographic metadata were provided uncurated, with the amount varying by source and participant.

The germline V gene gives CDR1 as MNHEY and CDR2 as SVGAGI. From its cysteine to its phenylalanine, the CDR3 spans 16 amino acids. Only the CDR3 portion is preserved as DNA: 48 bases, with reading frame beginning at the first base. A distance of 14 bases separates the germline ends of V and J, which lose 2 bases and 1 base respectively. A second Seattle source provided samples from volunteer blood donors who had recovered from COVID-19. Each collaborating institution followed its own protocols to collect whole blood in K2EDTA tubes. For TCRbeta analysis, collaborators shipped samples in one of three forms: frozen whole blood, isolated PBMCs, or DNA extracted from either of those sample types. TCRbeta CDR3 regions were amplified from genomic DNA using the immunoSEQ Assay, a bias-controlled multiplex PCR. The authors' pipeline ran thus. Nucleated cell counts per sample were estimated from amplification of reference gene primers within the assay. To quantify the absolute abundance of each unique TCRbeta CDR3 rearrangement, sequence reads were collapsed and filtered. Productive Simpson clonality was computed per sample as the square root of Simpson's diversity index over productive rearrangements. In TCRdb, the immuneACCESS table is reduced to in-frame sequences with V and J assigned. These tables do not hold every clone; where another copy was compared, an unresolved V gene accounts for under half, and the others remain unexplained. V and J calls and clone size come straight from that table; D and trimming were deduced from the DNA. In all, the sample holds about 220,000 clones, and 86% of those were seen once. Around 2.2% of the sample belongs to the ten largest clones.

For this clone: Which antigen it targets is not known. Base quality data are lacking; no much larger clone is found one base away.

This clonotype was sampled from a man aged 30 to 45 who had recovered from COVID-19. The V and J genes are TRBV6-5 and TRBJ1-1, and possibly TRBD1, on 6 matching bases. Sequenced sample: peripheral blood. Read as DNA, the sequence is TGTGCCAGCAGTTACGATACTGTGGGGGCGAACACTGAAGCTTTCTTT. It encodes CASSYDTVGANTEAFF.